This paragraph covers one TCR beta chain sequence. Its antigen is as yet unknown. Sample donors were healthy Caucasian individuals that came from Russia, aged 6 to 90. Researchers isolated at least 6.5 million PBMCs per sample. V lost 3 bases, J lost 8 bases, and 8 bases stayed unmatched. This CDR3 is built from 15 residues. Germline CDR1 KGHSH, CDR2 LQKENI. The data belong to a study of blood T cells in healthy people across ages. Study-level findings and limits: Whereas aged donors had fewer naive CD4+ cells, long-lived donors had more of them and higher diversity.

Next came a second PCR, run for about 6 to 12 cycles, which used a sample-barcoded 5' primer along with a J-beta primer mix. A tag from a template-switch adaptor with 12 random nucleotides marked each cDNA molecule. TCRdb reanalysed the 5' RACE reads using MiXCR and keeps one entry per CDR3 protein. Among around 800,000 distinct CDR3 sequences listed, about 47% were seen once. The genes are TRBV18 and TRBJ2-1; TRBD1 matches 9 bases. This clonotype was sampled from a man older than 75 in good health. Source material: blood. This chain's CDR3 is CASSPIRDRVHEQFF. As DNA, the CDR3 is TGTGCCAGCTCACCCATCCGGGACAGGGTCCATGAGCAGTTCTTC.